The TCR beta chain described here comes from a study of response to subunit inactivated influenza vaccine. Trimming stripped 6 bases from V and 7 bases from J, with 10 bases between. The CDR3 totals 12 residues. TCRdb fed the RT-PCR reads into MiXCR, producing one record per CDR3 protein. The data hold a few hundred thousand distinct CDR3 sequences, with roughly 22% observed a single time. This chain joins TRBV12-3 or TRBV12-4 and TRBJ1-5; D is uncertain. The receptor's source is a man aged 45 to 70 who received an inactivated influenza vaccine. The input for sequencing was PBMCs from blood, taken about 19 months after vaccination. The CDR3 loop reads CASRVGTQPQHF. In DNA, the CDR3 is TGTGCCAGCAGGGTGGGTACCCAGCCCCAGCATTTT.